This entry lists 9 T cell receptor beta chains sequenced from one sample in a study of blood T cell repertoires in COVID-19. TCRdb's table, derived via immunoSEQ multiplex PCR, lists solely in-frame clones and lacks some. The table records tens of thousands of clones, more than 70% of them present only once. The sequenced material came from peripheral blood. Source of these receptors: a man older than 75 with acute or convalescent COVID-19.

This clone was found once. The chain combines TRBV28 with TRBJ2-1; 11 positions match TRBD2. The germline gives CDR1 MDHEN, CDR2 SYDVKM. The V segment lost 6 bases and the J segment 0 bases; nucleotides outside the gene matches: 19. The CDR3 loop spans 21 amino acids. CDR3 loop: CASSLSPWTSGLGGSYNEQFF. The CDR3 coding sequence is TGTGCCAGCAGCCTGTCGCCTTGGACTAGCGGGCTGGGGGGCTCCTACAATGAGCAGTTCTTC.

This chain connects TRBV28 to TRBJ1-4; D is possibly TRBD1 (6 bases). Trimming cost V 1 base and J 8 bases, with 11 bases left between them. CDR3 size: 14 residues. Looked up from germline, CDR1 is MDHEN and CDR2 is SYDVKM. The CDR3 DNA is TGTGCCAGCAGTTTATCGGGGGGCCGGGAAAAACTGTTTTTT. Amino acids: CASSLSGGREKLFF.

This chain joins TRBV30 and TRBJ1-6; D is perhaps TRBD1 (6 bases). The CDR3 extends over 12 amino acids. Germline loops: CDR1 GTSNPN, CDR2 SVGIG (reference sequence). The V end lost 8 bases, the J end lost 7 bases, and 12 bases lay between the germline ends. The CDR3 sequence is CAGRDNNSPLHF. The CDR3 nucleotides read TGTGCCGGTCGGGACAACAATTCACCCCTCCACTTT.

The CDR3 sequence: CASSTGINTEAFF. Here the CDR3 DNA reads TGTGCCAGCAGTACAGGGATCAACACTGAAGCTTTCTTT. The chain has TRBV2 and TRBJ1-1; D might be TRBD1 (6 bases). V was clipped by 5 bases and J by 2 bases, with 9 bases between them. The CDR3 has 13 amino acids. In germline, CDR1 is SNHLY, CDR2 FYNNEI.

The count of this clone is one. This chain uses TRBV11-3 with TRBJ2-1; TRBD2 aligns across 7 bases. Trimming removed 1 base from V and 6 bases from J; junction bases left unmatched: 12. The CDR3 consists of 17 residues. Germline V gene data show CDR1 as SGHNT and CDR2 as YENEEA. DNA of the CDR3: TGTGCCAGCAGCTTAGGCGGGAGCGGGGCTTTGGGCAATGAGCAGTTCTTC. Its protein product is CASSLGGSGALGNEQFF.

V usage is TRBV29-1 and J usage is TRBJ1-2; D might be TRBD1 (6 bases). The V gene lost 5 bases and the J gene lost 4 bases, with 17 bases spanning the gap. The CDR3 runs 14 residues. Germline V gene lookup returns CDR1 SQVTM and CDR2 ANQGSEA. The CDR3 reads CSVRDGQTIYGYTF. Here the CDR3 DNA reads TGCAGCGTTAGAGATGGACAGACTATCTATGGCTACACCTTC.

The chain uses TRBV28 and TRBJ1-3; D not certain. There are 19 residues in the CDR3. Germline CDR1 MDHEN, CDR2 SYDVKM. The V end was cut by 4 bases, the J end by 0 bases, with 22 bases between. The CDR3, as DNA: TGTGCCAGCAGTTCTAAATTTCATACAGCTCTCATCTCTGGAAACACCATATATTTT. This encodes CASSSKFHTALISGNTIYF.

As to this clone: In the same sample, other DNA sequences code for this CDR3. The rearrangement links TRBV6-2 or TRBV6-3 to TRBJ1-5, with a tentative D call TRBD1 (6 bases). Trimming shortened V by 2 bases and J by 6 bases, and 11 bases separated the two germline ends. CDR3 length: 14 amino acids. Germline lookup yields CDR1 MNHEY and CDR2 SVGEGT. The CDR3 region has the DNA TGTGCCAGCAGTTACCGGGGGGCGAGTCAGCCCCAGCATTTT. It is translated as CASSYRGASQPQHF.

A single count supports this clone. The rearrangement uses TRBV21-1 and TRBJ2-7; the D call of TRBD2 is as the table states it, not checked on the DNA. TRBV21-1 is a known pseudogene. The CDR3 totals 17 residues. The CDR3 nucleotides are TGTGCCAGCAGCAAATCGGGGACTAGCGGGAGCTTGAACGAGCAGTACTTC. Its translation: CASSKSGTSGSLNEQYF.